Listed below are T cell receptor beta chains from one sample, sequenced in a study of T cell responses to AZD1222 COVID-19 vaccine. The method was immunoSEQ multiplex PCR; TCRdb's version includes in-frame clones alone and lacks a portion of them. The sample contains some 120,000 clones, 70% to 90% of which appear only once. The source material was peripheral blood, sampled on day 0 of MenACWY control vaccination. These receptors were collected from an adult in good health. Both conserved end residues are trimmed from each CDR3.

J gene,V gene,CDR3 protein
TRBJ2-3,TRBV4-3,ASSLGQTSTDTQY
TRBJ1-2,TRBV7-9,ASSPVAGREVGYT
TRBJ2-7,TRBV7-2,ASSLGSRLGSYEQY
TRBJ2-5,TRBV6-2/TRBV6-3,ASSRTGGSQETQY
TRBJ1-6,TRBV2,ASSEEGWNSPLH
TRBJ1-6,TRBV7-9,ASSSRQGSNSPLH
TRBJ2-5,TRBV4-3,ASSQDLVGTGDSVGTQY
TRBJ2-5,TRBV24-1,ATSPGGLETQY
TRBJ1-5,TRBV24-1,ATSDSRRPNSNQPQH
TRBJ2-5,TRBV7-9,ASSLDAGTQETQY
TRBJ1-1,TRBV7-9,ASSLGGHTEAF
TRBJ1-6,TRBV14,ASTLGWRDSPLH
TRBJ2-5,TRBV28,ASSTLGQGIY
TRBJ1-1,TRBV11-1,ASSFRQGTMNTEAF
TRBJ2-5,TRBV9,ASSPLAGRETQY
TRBJ1-1,TRBV11-2,ASSLVLGEKNTEAF
TRBJ1-4,TRBV10-3,AISPGQGAREKLF
TRBJ1-2,TRBV28,ASSLSRQGGYGYT
TRBJ2-1,TRBV6-1,ASSEVRVTEQF
TRBJ1-1,TRBV7-9,ASSSRDSLEAF
TRBJ1-2,TRBV7-2,ASSSKGSGAKGYT
TRBJ2-3,TRBV28,ASTGTGPSTDTQY
TRBJ2-7,TRBV7-8,ASSRVPGARGEQY
TRBJ2-1,TRBV7-2,ASSFRQGLEQF
TRBJ2-5,TRBV15,ATSRVGQQETQY
TRBJ2-6,TRBV2,ASRDDNSGANVLT
TRBJ1-2,TRBV15,ATSRGGDRGVNYGYT
TRBJ1-3,TRBV3-1/TRBV3-2,ASSLRGLSPGNTIY
TRBJ1-2,TRBV4-3,ASSPGTSGYYGYT
TRBJ1-1,TRBV4-2,ASSHDGRRETEAF
TRBJ1-6,TRBV5-1,ASSLETGGRSPLH
TRBJ2-2,TRBV4-3,ASSQERATGELF
TRBJ2-3,TRBV5-4,ASSLVTDTQY
TRBJ2-7,TRBV30,AWSPASVQY
TRBJ1-2,TRBV25-1,ASSSLPLYGYT
TRBJ2-7,TRBV4-3,ASSRGSGETYEQY
TRBJ2-7,TRBV9,ASSASGTTSYEQY
TRBJ2-5,TRBV6-5,ASSPGTEETQY
TRBJ2-5,TRBV5-1,ASSSTTGVQETQY
TRBJ1-4,TRBV7-6,ASSLDGHLNNEKLF
TRBJ2-2,TRBV5-1,ASSFVRTGTTGELF
TRBJ2-7,TRBV27,ASSFIDSYEQY
TRBJ1-2,TRBV6-5,ASSYSPGQGGYGYT
TRBJ2-5,TRBV29-1,SVWAGVIETQY
TRBJ2-7,TRBV6-2/TRBV6-3,ASSYLGWGDNTYEQY
TRBJ1-1,TRBV10-3,AISEQGQSNTEAF
TRBJ1-3,TRBV19,ASSWETASGNTIY
TRBJ1-2,TRBV4-1,ASSQERRQGAGGYT
TRBJ2-7,TRBV6-2/TRBV6-3,ASSRTSGGAYEQY
TRBJ2-1,TRBV4-1,ASSQPGPGTGRLYWF
TRBJ2-3,TRBV19,ASSMRASAGTDTQY
TRBJ2-3,TRBV27,ASSLLGGGRLDTQY
TRBJ1-5,TRBV5-8,ASSLGTGGYQPQH
TRBJ1-3,TRBV7-2,ASSPQGTSGNTIY
TRBJ1-5,TRBV19,ASSIRQGPQPQH